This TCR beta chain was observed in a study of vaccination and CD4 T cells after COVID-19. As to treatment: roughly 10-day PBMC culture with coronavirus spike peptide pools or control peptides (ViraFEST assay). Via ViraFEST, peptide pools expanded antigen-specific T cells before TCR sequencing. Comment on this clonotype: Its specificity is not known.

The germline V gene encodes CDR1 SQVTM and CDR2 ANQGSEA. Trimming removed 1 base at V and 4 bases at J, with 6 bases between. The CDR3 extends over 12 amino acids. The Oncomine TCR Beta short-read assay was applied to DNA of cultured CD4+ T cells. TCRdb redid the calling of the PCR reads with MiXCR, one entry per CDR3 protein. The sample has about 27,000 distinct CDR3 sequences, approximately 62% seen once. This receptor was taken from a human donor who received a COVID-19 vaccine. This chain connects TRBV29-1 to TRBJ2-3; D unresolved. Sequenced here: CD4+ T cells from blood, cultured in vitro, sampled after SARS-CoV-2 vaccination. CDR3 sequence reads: CSVEGRPDTQYF. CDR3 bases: TGCAGCGTTGAAGGACGCCCAGATACGCAGTATTTT.